This T cell receptor beta chain was found in a study of CD8 T cells in Susac syndrome. Overall study findings and caveats: Clonal expansion involving Susac CD8+ cells peaked in TEMRA cells and active patients.

The CD8+ and CD4+ T cells were isolated magnetically using a negative isolation approach, whereas the TEMRA cells were enriched by FACS. RNA, at about 0.45 to 1 ug, was reverse transcribed with random hexamers. Amplification of TCR beta CDR3 used immunoSEQ multiplex PCR across 54 Vbeta and 13 Jbeta. TCRdb re-derived calls from the immunoSEQ multiplex PCR reads in MiXCR, one entry per CDR3 protein. Among about 190,000 distinct CDR3 sequences, over 90% were seen once, and the ten largest hold about 0.15%. Details on this clonotype: The antigen is not known.

The germline gives CDR1 LNHDA, CDR2 SQIVND (reference sequence). This CDR3 is built from 12 residues. V lost 3 bases to trimming and J lost 10 bases, with 10 bases between them. The TCR was taken from a human donor with Susac syndrome. The source material was CD8+ T cells from PBMCs. The chain joins TRBV19 to TRBJ2-1, with D unresolved. The CDR3 DNA is TGTGCCAGTAGTATGCAGCGTCAGGAGCAGTTCTTC. This translates into CASSMQRQEQFF.